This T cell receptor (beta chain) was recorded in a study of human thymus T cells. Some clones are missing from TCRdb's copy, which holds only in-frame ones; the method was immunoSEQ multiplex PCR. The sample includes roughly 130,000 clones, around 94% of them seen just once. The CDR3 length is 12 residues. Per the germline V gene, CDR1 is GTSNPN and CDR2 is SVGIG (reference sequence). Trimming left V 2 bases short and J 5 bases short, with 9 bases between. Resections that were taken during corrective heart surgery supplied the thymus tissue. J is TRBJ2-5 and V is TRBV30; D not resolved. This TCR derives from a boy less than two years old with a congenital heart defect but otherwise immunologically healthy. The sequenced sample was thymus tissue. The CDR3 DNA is TGTGCCTGGAGTATATCCGGGGAGACCCAGTACTTC. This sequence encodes CAWSISGETQYF.